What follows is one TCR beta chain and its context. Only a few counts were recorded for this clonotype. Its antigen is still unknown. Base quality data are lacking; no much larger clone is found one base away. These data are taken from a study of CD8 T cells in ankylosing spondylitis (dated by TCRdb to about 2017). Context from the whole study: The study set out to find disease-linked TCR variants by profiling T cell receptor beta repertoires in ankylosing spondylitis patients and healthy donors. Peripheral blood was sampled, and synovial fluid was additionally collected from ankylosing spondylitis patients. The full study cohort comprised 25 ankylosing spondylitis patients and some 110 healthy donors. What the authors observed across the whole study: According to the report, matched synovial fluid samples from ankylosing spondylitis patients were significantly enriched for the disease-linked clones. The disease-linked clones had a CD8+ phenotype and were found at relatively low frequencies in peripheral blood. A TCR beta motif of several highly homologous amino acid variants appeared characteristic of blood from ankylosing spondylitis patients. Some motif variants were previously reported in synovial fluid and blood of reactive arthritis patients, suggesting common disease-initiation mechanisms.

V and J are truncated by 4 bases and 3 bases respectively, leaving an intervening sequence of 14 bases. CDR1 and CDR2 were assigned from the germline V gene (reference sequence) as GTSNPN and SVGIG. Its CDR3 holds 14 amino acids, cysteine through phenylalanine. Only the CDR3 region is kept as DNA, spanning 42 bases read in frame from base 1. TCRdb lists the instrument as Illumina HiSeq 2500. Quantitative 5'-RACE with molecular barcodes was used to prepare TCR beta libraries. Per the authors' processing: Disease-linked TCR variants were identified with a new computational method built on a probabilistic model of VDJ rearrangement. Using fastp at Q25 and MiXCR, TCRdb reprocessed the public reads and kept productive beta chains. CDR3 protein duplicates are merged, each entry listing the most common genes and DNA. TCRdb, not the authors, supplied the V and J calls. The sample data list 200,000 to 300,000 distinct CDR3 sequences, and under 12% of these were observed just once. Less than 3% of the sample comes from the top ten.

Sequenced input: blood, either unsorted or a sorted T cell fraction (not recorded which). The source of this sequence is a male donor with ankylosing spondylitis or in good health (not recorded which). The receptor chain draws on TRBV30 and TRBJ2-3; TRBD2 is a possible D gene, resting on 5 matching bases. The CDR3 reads CAWTLSGKTDTQYF. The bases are TGTGCCTGGACTCTAAGCGGCAAAACAGATACGCAGTATTTT.